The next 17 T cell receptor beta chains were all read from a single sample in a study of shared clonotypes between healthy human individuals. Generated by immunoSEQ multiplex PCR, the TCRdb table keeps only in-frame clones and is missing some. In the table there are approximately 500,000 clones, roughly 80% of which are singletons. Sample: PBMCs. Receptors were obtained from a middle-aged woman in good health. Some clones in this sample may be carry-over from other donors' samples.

In DNA, the CDR3 is TGTGCCAGCAGCCGACAGGCCTGGAACACTGAAGCTTTCTTT. This encodes CASSRQAWNTEAFF. The rearrangement joins TRBV11-2 to TRBJ1-1; D might be TRBD1 (6 bases). Germline CDR1 reads SGHAT; CDR2 reads FQNNGV. The V and J ends lost 5 bases and 1 base respectively, with 11 bases between them. The CDR3 loop spans 14 amino acids.

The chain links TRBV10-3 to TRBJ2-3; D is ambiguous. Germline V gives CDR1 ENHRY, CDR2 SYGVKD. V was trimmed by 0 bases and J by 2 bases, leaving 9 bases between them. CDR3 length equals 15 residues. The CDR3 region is CAISESTRNTDTQYF. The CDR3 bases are TGTGCCATCAGTGAGTCTACCAGGAACACAGATACGCAGTATTTT.

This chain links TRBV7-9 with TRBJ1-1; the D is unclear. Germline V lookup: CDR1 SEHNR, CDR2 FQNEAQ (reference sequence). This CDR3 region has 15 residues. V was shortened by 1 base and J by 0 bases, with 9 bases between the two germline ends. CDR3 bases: TGTGCCAGCAGCTTAGGTCCGACCGTGAACACTGAAGCTTTCTTT. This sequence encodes CASSLGPTVNTEAFF. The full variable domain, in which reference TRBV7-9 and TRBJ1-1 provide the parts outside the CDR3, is DTGVSQNPRHKITKRGQNVTFRCDPISEHNRLYWYRQTLGQGPEFLTYFQNEAQLEKSRLLSDRFSAERPKGSFSTLEIQRTEQGDSAMYLCASSLGPTVNTEAFFGQGTRLTVV.

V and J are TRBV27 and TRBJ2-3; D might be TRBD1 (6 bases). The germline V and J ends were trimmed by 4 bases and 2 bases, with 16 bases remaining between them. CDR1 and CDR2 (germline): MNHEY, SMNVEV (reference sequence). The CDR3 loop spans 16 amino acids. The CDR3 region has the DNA TGTGCCAGCAGTTCACAGGGAAAAGGGCCCACAGATACGCAGTATTTT. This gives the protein CASSSQGKGPTDTQYF.

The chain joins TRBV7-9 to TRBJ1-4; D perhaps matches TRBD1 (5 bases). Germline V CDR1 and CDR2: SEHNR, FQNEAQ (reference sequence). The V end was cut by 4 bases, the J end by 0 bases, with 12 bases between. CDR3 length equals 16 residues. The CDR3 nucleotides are TGTGCCAGCAGCTCTCGGGACCCTGCAACTAATGAAAAACTGTTTTTT. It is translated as CASSSRDPATNEKLFF.

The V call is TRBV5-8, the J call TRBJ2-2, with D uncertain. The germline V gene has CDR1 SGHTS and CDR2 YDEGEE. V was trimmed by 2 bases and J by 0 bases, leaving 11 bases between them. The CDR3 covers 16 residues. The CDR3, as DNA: TGTGCCAGCAGCTTCTCGGGTCAAGCGAACACCGGGGAGCTGTTTTTT. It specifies CASSFSGQANTGELFF.

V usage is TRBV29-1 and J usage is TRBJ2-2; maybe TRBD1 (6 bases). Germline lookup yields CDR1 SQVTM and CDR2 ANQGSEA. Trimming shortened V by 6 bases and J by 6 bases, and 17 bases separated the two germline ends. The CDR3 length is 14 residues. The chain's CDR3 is CSVQGHDLAGELFF. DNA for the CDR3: TGCAGCGTACAGGGCCACGATCTCGCCGGGGAGCTGTTTTTT.

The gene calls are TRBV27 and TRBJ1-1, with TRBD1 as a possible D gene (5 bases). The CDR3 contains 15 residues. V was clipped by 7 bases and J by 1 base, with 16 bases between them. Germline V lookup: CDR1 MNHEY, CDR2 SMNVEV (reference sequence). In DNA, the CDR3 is TGTGCCAGCATGAGACAGTCCCGACAGAACACTGAAGCTTTCTTT. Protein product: CASMRQSRQNTEAFF.

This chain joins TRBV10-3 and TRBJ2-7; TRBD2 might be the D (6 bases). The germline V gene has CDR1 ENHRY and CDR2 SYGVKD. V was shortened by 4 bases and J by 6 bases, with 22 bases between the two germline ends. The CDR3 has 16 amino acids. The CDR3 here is CAISVKWASEGLEQYF. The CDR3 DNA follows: TGTGCCATCAGTGTAAAATGGGCTAGCGAGGGACTCGAGCAGTACTTC.

This CDR3 reads CATSSARSYEQYF. CDR3 DNA: TGTGCCACCAGCAGTGCCAGGTCCTACGAGCAGTACTTC. This rearrangement joins TRBV15 to TRBJ2-7; D is ambiguous. Between the trimmed V and J ends, which lost 3 bases and 1 base, there was a span of 7 bases. The CDR3 runs 13 residues. The germline gives CDR1 LNHNV, CDR2 YYDKDF (reference sequence).

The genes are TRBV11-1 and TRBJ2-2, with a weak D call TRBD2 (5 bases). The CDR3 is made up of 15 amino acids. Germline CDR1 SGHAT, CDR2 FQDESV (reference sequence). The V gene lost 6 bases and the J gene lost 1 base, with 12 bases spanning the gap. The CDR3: CASRPGFGNTGELFF. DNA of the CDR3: TGTGCCAGCAGACCGGGGTTCGGGAACACCGGGGAGCTGTTTTTT. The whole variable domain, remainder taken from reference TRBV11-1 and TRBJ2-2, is EAEVAQSPRYKITEKSQAVAFWCDPISGHATLYWYRQILGQGPELLVQFQDESVVDDSQLPKDRFSAERLKGVDSTLKIQPAELGDSAMYLCASRPGFGNTGELFFGEGSRLTVL.

The CDR3 here is CASSQAGLGAFF. Here the CDR3 DNA reads TGCGCCAGCAGCCAAGCTGGTCTAGGGGCTTTCTTT. The chain employs TRBV4-3 and TRBJ1-1; D not resolved. Deletions cut 1 base from V and 11 bases from J, with 11 bases between. This CDR3 is 12 amino acids long. Germline-derived CDR1 and CDR2 are LGHNA and YSLEER.

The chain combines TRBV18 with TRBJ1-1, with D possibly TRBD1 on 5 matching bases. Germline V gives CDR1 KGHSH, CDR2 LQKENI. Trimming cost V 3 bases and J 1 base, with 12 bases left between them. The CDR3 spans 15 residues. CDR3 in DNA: TGTGCCAGCTCACCCCTACAGGACACGAACACTGAAGCTTTCTTT. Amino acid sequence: CASSPLQDTNTEAFF.

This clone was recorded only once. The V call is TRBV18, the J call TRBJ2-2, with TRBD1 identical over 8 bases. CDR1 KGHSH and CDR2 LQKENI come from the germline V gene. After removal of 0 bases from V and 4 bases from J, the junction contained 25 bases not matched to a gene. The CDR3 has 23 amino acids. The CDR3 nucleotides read TGTGCCAGCTCACCACCCCAAACAGGGGGGCAACCTAACACCACCGAGGGCACCGGGGAGCTGTTTTTT. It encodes CASSPPQTGGQPNTTEGTGELFF.

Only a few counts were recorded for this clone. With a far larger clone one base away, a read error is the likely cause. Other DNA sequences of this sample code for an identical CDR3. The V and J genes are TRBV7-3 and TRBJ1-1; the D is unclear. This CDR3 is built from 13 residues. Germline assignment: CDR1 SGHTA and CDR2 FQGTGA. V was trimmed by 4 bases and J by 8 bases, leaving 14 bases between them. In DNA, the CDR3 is TGTGCCAGCAGCTCGCCCTACAGCACCGAAGCTTTCTTT. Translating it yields CASSSPYSTEAFF.

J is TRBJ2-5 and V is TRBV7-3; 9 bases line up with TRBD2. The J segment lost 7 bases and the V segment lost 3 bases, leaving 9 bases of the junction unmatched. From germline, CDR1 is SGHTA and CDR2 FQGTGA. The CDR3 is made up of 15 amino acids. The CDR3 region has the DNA TGTGCCAGCAGCTTCCTAGGAGGGCGGGAGGGGACCCAGTACTTC. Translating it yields CASSFLGGREGTQYF.

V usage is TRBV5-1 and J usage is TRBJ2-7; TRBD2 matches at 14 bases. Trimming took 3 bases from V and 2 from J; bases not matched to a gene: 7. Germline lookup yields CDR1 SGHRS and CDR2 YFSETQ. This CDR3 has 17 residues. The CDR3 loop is CASSYGLAGGPTYEQYF. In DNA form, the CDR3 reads TGCGCCAGCAGCTACGGACTAGCGGGAGGACCTACCTACGAGCAGTACTTC.